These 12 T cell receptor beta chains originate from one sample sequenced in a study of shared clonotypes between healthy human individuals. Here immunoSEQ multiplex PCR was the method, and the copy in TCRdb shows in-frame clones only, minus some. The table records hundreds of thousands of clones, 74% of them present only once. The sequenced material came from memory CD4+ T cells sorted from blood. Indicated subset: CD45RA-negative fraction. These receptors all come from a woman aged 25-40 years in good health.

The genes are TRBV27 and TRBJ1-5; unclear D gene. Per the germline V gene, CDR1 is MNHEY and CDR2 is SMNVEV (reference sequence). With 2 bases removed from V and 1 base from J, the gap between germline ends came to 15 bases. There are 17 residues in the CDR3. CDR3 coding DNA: TGTGCCAGCAGTTTAAGGAAACTCGGAGGGAGCAATCAGCCCCAGCATTTT. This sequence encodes CASSLRKLGGSNQPQHF.

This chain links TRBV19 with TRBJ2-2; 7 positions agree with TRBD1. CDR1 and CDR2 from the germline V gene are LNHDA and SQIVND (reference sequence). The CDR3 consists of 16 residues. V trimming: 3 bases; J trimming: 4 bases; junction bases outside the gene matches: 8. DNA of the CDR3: TGTGCCAGTAGTATCTCCTACAGGGGTGGCACCGGGGAGCTGTTTTTT. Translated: CASSISYRGGTGELFF.

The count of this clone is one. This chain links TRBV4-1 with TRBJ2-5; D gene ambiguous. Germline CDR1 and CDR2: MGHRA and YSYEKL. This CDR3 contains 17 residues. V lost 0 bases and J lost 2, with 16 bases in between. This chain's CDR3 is CASSQDRNDLLQETQYF. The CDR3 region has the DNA TGCGCCAGCAGCCAAGACCGAAACGACCTGCTACAAGAGACCCAGTACTTC.

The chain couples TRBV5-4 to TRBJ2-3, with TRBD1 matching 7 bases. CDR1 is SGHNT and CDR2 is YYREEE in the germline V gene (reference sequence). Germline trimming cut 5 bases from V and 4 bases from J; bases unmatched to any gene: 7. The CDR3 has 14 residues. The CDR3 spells CASRVRQGADTQYF. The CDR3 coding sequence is TGTGCCAGCAGGGTGCGACAGGGCGCAGATACGCAGTATTTT. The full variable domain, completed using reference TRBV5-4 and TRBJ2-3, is ETGVTQSPTHLIKTRGQQVTLRCSSQSGHNTVSWYQQALGQGPQFIFQYYREEENGRGNFPPRFSGLQFPNYSSELNVNALELDDSALYLCASRVRQGADTQYFGPGTRLTVL.

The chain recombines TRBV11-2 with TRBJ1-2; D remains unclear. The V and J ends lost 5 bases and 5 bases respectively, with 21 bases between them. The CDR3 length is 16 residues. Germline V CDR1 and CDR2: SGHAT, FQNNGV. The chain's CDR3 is CASSKLKGPAGYGYTF. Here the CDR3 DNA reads TGTGCCAGCAGCAAACTCAAGGGCCCGGCGGGATATGGCTACACCTTC.

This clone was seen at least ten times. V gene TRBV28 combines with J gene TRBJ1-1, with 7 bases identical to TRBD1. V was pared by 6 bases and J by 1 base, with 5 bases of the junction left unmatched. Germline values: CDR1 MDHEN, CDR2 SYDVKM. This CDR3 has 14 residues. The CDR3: CASRNRGPNTEAFF. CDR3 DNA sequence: TGTGCCAGCAGGAACAGGGGCCCGAACACTGAAGCTTTCTTT.

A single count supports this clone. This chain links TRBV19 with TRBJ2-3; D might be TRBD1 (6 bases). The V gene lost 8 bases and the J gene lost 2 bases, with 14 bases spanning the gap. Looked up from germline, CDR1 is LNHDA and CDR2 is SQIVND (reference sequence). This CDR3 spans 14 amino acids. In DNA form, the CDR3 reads TGTGCCAGTGGACAGCGAAGGGCCACAGATACGCAGTATTTT. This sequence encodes CASGQRRATDTQYF.

The CDR3 DNA sequence: TGTGCCAGCAGCTCCCCTATGGGTAGCGGGGGCACAGATACGCAGTATTTT. Translating gives CASSSPMGSGGTDTQYF. The chain carries TRBV28 and TRBJ2-3; 8 bases match TRBD2. J lost 1 base, V lost 6 bases, and 12 bases had no gene match. This CDR3 is built from 17 residues. Germline CDR1 and CDR2: MDHEN and SYDVKM.

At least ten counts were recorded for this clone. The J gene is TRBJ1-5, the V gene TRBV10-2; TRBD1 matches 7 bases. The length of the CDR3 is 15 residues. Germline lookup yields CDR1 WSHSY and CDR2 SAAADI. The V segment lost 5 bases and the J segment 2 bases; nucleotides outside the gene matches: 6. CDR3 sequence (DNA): TGCGCCAGCAGTCAACAGGGGCTTGGCAATCAGCCCCAGCATTTT. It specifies CASSQQGLGNQPQHF.

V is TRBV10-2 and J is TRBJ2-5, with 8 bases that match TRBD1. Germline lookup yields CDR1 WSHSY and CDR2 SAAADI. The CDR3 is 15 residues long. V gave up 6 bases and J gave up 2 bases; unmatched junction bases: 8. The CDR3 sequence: CASSLGTGKQETQYF. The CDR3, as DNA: TGCGCCAGCAGCCTTGGGACAGGAAAGCAAGAGACCCAGTACTTC.

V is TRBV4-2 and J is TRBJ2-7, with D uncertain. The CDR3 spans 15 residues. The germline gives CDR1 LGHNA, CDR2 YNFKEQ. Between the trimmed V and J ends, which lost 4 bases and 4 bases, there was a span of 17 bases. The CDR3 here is CASSRLSKSPYEQYF. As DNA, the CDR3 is TGTGCCAGCAGCCGGCTCTCGAAATCGCCGTACGAGCAGTACTTC.

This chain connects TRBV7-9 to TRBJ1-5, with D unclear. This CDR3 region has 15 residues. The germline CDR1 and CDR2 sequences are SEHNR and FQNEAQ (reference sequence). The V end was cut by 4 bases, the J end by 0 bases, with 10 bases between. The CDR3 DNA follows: TGTGCCAGCAGCTCGGGTTCTAATAGCAATCAGCCCCAGCATTTT. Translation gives CASSSGSNSNQPQHF. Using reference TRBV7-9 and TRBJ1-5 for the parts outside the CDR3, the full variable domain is DTGVSQNPRHKITKRGQNVTFRCDPISEHNRLYWYRQTLGQGPEFLTYFQNEAQLEKSRLLSDRFSAERPKGSFSTLEIQRTEQGDSAMYLCASSSGSNSNQPQHFGDGTRLSIL.